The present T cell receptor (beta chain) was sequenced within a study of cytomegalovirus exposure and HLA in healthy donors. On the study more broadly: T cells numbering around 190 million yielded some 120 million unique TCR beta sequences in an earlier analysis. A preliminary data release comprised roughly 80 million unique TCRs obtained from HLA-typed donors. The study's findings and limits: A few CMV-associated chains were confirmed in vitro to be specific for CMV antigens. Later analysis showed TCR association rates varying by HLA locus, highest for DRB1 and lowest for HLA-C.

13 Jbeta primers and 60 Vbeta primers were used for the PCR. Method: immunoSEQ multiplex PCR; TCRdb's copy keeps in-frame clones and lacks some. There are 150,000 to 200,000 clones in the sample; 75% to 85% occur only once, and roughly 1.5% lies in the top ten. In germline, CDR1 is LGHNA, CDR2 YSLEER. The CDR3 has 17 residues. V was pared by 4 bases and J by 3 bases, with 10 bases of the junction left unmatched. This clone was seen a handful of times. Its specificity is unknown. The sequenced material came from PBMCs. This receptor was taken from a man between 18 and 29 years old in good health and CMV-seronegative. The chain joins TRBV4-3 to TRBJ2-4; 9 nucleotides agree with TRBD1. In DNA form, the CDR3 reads TGCGCCAGCAGCCCAGTAGTGGACAGGGGAAGCAAAAACATTCAGTACTTC. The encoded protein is CASSPVVDRGSKNIQYF.